These 16 T cell receptor beta chains were sequenced from one sample in a study of beta chain features in type 1 diabetes. Their target antigens are unknown. As every portion of the isolated RNA was reverse transcribed, the sequencing read expressed TCRB transcripts. Assay: immunoSEQ multiplex PCR; the TCRdb copy retains only in-frame clones and omits some. The sample has about 250,000 clones, approximately 10% seen once. Study-level results: There was a moderate but significant shortening of TCRB CDR3s in all four CD4+ subsets of Type 1 diabetes patients.

Specimen: naive CD4+ T cells from blood. The receptor source for this set is a young man with type 1 diabetes.

This clone came up a few times. The chain links TRBV7-2 to TRBJ2-7, with 9 bases lining up with TRBD1. The CDR3 covers 16 residues. CDR1 is SGHTA, CDR2 FQGNSA, per germline. Trimming at V came to 1 base and at J to 2 bases, leaving 6 bases not matched to a gene. The CDR3 reads CASSLDLGTGTYEQYF. CDR3 coding DNA: TGTGCCAGCAGCTTAGATCTTGGGACAGGGACCTACGAGCAGTACTTC. The whole variable domain, remainder taken from reference TRBV7-2 and TRBJ2-7, is GAGVSQSPSNKVTEKGKDVELRCDPISGHTALYWYRQSLGQGLEFLIYFQGNSAPDKSGLPSDRFSAERTGGSVSTLTIQRTQQEDSAVYLCASSLDLGTGTYEQYFGPGTRLTVT.

This chain uses TRBV28 with TRBJ2-3; D gene ambiguous. CDR1 and CDR2 (germline): MDHEN, SYDVKM. The V gene lost 3 bases and the J gene lost 2 bases, with 3 bases spanning the gap. The CDR3 runs to 12 residues. The CDR3 reads CASSLYTDTQYF. In DNA, the CDR3 is TGTGCCAGCAGTTTGTACACAGATACGCAGTATTTT.

The rearrangement joins TRBV28 to TRBJ2-7; D is perhaps TRBD2 (6 bases). Trimming took off 10 bases at V and 1 base at J, with 17 bases between the two ends. Germline V gene sequence: CDR1 MDHEN, CDR2 SYDVKM. There are 14 residues in the CDR3. The CDR3 nucleotides are TGTGCCACCAGGCCTCGGGGGATGTCCTACGAGCAGTACTTC. This gives the protein CATRPRGMSYEQYF.

In this sample, this clone turned up a few times. The rearrangement links TRBV10-3 to TRBJ1-6; 8 positions match TRBD1. J lost 6 bases, V lost 7 bases, and 2 bases had no gene match. Germline loops: CDR1 ENHRY, CDR2 SYGVKD. The CDR3 contains 13 residues. DNA for the CDR3: TGTGCCATCACGGACAGGGCTAATTCACCCCTCCACTTT. It codes for CAITDRANSPLHF.

The J gene is TRBJ1-1, the V gene TRBV29-1, with no clear D. Trimming took off 0 bases at V and 11 bases at J, with 16 bases between the two ends. CDR1 and CDR2 from the germline V gene are SQVTM and ANQGSEA. The CDR3 contains 13 residues. CDR3 coding DNA: TGCAGCGTTGAAGATCTCGGGTCCGATGGGGCTTTCTTT. It yields the protein CSVEDLGSDGAFF.

V gene TRBV9 combines with J gene TRBJ2-5, with 7 bases aligning to TRBD1. Germline V lookup: CDR1 SGDLS, CDR2 YYNGEE. With V trimmed by 5 bases and J by 4 bases, 2 bases remained unmatched. This CDR3 comprises 12 residues. The CDR3 here is CASSSGGETQYF. The CDR3 DNA is TGTGCCAGCAGTTCAGGGGGAGAGACCCAGTACTTC.

A few counts support this clone. V is TRBV29-1 and J is TRBJ2-1; a weak D match, TRBD1 (5 bases). The CDR3 length is 14 residues. The germline V gene has CDR1 SQVTM and CDR2 ANQGSEA. Trimming shortened V by 7 bases and J by 2 bases, and 15 bases separated the two germline ends. CDR3 DNA sequence: TGCAGCGCTGGGGCAGGGCGGACCTACAATGAGCAGTTCTTC. Translated, it gives CSAGAGRTYNEQFF.

The V and J genes are TRBV5-1 and TRBJ2-5; TRBD1 agrees at 9 bases. V was clipped by 4 bases and J by 5 bases; unmatched bases: 15. The germline V gene encodes CDR1 SGHRS and CDR2 YFSETQ. The CDR3 is made up of 17 amino acids. This CDR3 is CASSPRDRAVGLETQYF. CDR3 sequence (DNA): TGCGCCAGCAGCCCCCGGGACAGGGCCGTCGGGTTGGAGACCCAGTACTTC.

This chain uses TRBV7-9 with TRBJ1-6; D not resolved. CDR3 length equals 13 residues. Germline loops: CDR1 SEHNR, CDR2 FQNEAQ (reference sequence). The ends were cut back, 1 base at V and 5 bases at J, with 3 bases in the middle. The CDR3 here is CASSLVNNSPLHF. CDR3 sequence (DNA): TGTGCCAGCAGCTTAGTAAATAATTCACCCCTCCACTTT.

A few counts support this clone. The sample has other DNA sequences that encode this CDR3 too. The chain combines TRBV5-1 with TRBJ2-3; the D is unclear. The CDR3 contains 13 residues. V lost 0 bases to trimming and J lost 4 bases, with 6 bases between them. Germline lookup yields CDR1 SGHRS and CDR2 YFSETQ. The CDR3 coding sequence is TGCGCCAGCAGCTTGGCCTTCCCAGATACGCAGTATTTT. Its protein is CASSLAFPDTQYF. Variable domain in full (rest from reference TRBV5-1 and TRBJ2-3): KAGVTQTPRYLIKTRGQQVTLSCSPISGHRSVSWYQQTPGQGLQFLFEYFSETQRNKGNFPGRFSGRQFSNSRSEMNVSTLELGDSALYLCASSLAFPDTQYFGPGTRLTVL.

This chain connects TRBV23-1 to TRBJ2-7, with a possible D match to TRBD2 (5 bases). TRBV23-1 is recorded as an ORF, its role being uncertain. V gave up 0 bases and J gave up 2 bases, with 8 bases separating them. The CDR3 covers 14 residues. The CDR3 DNA reads as TGCGCCAGCAGTCAATCTTCGAGGGCCTACGAGCAGTACTTC. The encoded protein is CASSQSSRAYEQYF.

V is TRBV30 and J is TRBJ2-3; the D is unclear. The germline V and J ends were trimmed by 4 bases and 0 bases, with 11 bases remaining between them. CDR3 size: 14 residues. Germline loops: CDR1 GTSNPN, CDR2 SVGIG (reference sequence). CDR3 nucleotides: TGTGCCTGGAAAAGAGGTTCTAGCACAGATACGCAGTATTTT. Translation: CAWKRGSSTDTQYF.

This clone was counted only a few times. The chain recombines TRBV7-9 with TRBJ2-1, with D possibly being TRBD1 (5 bases). The ends were cut back, 5 bases at V and 7 bases at J, with 9 bases in the middle. The germline V gene encodes CDR1 SEHNR and CDR2 FQNEAQ (reference sequence). There are 12 residues in the CDR3. This chain's CDR3 is CASSPGFNEQFF. The CDR3 DNA is TGTGCCAGCAGCCCAGGGTTTAATGAGCAGTTCTTC.

The rearrangement links TRBV6-5 to TRBJ2-7; D perhaps matches TRBD2 (5 bases). The CDR3 has 13 residues. Trimming removed 7 bases from V and 2 bases from J, with 12 bases in between. The germline V gene has CDR1 MNHEY and CDR2 SVGAGI. The CDR3 region is CASTSGVTYEQYF. The CDR3 DNA reads as TGTGCCAGCACGTCCGGGGTGACCTACGAGCAGTACTTC.

V and J are TRBV11-2 and TRBJ2-1; D uncertain. Trimming cost V 3 bases and J 2 bases, with 5 bases left between them. CDR1 and CDR2 from the germline V gene are SGHAT and FQNNGV. The length of the CDR3 is 13 residues. CDR3 amino acids: CASSFAAYNEQFF. The CDR3 DNA follows: TGTGCCAGCAGCTTTGCGGCCTACAATGAGCAGTTCTTC.

The chain has TRBV7-2 and TRBJ2-1; weak D call: TRBD2 (6 bases). CDR3 length: 15 residues. CDR1 SGHTA and CDR2 FQGNSA come from the germline V gene. Trimming stripped 7 bases from V and 0 bases from J, with 13 bases between. The CDR3 nucleotides read TGTGCCAGCACCCAGCGGGTCAGCTCCTACAATGAGCAGTTCTTC. It is translated as CASTQRVSSYNEQFF.